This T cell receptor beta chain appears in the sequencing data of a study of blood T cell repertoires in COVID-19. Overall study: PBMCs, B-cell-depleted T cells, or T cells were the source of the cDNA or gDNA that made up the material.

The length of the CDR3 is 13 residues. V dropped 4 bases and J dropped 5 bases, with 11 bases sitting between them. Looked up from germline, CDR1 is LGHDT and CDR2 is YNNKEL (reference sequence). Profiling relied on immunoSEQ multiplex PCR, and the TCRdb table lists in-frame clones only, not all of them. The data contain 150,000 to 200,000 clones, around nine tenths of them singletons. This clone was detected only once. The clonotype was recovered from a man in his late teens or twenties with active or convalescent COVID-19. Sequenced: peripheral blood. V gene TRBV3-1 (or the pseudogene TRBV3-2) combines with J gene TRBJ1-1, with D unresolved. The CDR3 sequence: CASSPLYGTEAFF. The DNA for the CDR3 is TGTGCCAGCAGCCCTCTTTACGGGACTGAAGCTTTCTTT.